This T cell receptor (beta chain) is from a study of blood T cell repertoires in COVID-19. Study-level information: Nucleic acid was either cDNA or gDNA, and it came from T cells, B-cell-depleted T cells, or PBMCs.

TCRdb's copy holds only in-frame clones and misses some; the assay was immunoSEQ multiplex PCR. In the table there are some 400,000 clones, approximately 80% of which are singletons. The CDR3 has 12 residues. CDR1 and CDR2 from the germline V gene are LGHDT and YNNKEL (reference sequence). The V end was cut by 3 bases, the J end by 7 bases, with 6 bases between. This sequence originates from a human donor with acute or convalescent COVID-19. The donor label of this sample is uncertain. The rearrangement joins TRBV3-1 (or the pseudogene TRBV3-2) to TRBJ1-4; TRBD1 is a possible D gene (6 bases). Sequencing used peripheral blood. The CDR3 loop is CASSHRGEKLFF. For the CDR3, the DNA is TGTGCCAGCAGCCACAGGGGTGAAAAACTGTTTTTT.